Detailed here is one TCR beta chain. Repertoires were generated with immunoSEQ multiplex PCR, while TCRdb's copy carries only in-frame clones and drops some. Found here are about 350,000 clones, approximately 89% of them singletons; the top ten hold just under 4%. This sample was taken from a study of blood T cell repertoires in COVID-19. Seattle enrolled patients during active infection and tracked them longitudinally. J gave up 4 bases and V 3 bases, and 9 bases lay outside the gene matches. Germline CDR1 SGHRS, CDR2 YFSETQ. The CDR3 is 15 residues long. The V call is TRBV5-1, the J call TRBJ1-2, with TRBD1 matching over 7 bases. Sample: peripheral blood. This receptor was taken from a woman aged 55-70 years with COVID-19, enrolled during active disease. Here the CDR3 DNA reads TGCGCCAGCAGCTCCGAGGGGGCAGCCTCCTATGGCTACACCTTC. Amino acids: CASSSEGAASYGYTF.